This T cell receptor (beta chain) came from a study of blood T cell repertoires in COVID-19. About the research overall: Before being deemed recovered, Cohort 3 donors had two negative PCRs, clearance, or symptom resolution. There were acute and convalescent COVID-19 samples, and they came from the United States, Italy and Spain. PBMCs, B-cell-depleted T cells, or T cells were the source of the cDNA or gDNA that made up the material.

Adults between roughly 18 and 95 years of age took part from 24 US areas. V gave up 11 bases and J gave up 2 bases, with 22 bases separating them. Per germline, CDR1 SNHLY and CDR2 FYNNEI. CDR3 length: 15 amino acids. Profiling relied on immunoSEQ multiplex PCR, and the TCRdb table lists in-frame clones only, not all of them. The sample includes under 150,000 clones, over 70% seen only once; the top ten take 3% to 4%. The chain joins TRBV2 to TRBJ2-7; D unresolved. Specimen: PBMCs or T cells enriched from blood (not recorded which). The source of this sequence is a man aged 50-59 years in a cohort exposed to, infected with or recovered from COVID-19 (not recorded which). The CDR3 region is CALREDPRSTYEQYF. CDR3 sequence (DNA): TGTGCCCTCAGAGAGGATCCTCGATCCACCTACGAGCAGTACTTC.